Detailed here is one T cell receptor beta chain. The antigen this receptor binds is unknown. The sample holds no much larger clone one base away, and base qualities are not on file. These data originate in a study of T cell responses to AZD1222 COVID-19 vaccine (TCRdb year 2021). Notes on the research overall: AZD1222 recipients whose second dose came at about 4 weeks and those whose second dose came at about 12 weeks were combined into one group, since spike-specific TCR depth and breadth did not differ between the two schedules. A total of more than 230 trial participants underwent TCR sequencing, of whom some 210 received two doses of AZD1222 and some 25 received two doses of the MenACWY control vaccine. Trial participants were enrolled by age into 18-55, 56-69 and 70-plus year subgroups, with roughly 160, 29 and 62 TCR-sequenced participants respectively. General conclusions and limits of the study: The whole spike protein was spanned by vaccine-associated CD4 TCRs, and dominant responses were seen in regions 160-218 and 743-854. Conclusions about previously exposed vaccinees are limited because only 6 or 7 AZD1222 recipients were SARS-CoV-2 seropositive at baseline. The 56-69-year group was small, and its depth increase did not reach significance, likely because of low power. Reportedly, close to half of the unique spike-specific TCRs recognized epitopes lying outside the regions that are mutated in the B.1.351 and B.1.1.7 variants. No day 14 peak-response samples were available, so repertoires were characterized only after the peak T cell response. Participants were mostly white British, with more females than males. The authors suggested clonal diversity may have been underestimated. Spike-specific TCR breadth and depth rose significantly after two AZD1222 doses compared with day 0 and with MenACWY recipients.

The CDR3, from cysteine to phenylalanine, totals 11 residues. The DNA shown is the 33-base CDR3, in frame from base 1. CDR1 DFQATT and CDR2 SNEGSKA are derived from the germline V gene (reference sequence). The CDR3 regions of human TCRbeta chains were analyzed by immunosequencing. Turning to the authors' computational methods: Repertoire TCRs were checked for matches against a reference library of SARS-CoV-2-specific TCRs that had been generated using the MIRA antigen-specificity platform. Breadth meant the fraction of unique TCRs that were SARS-CoV-2-associated, whereas depth meant the fraction of total T cells that were SARS-CoV-2-associated. Each spike-specific TCR was assigned to its reactive spike region and to a CD4 or CD8 class using the MIRA data. Log10-transformed breadth and depth values were compared by one-way ANOVA with Sidak's multiple comparisons tests. Imported from immuneACCESS, the table was reduced by TCRdb to in-frame sequences with V and J called. These copies leave out some clones; in studies compared against another copy, an unresolved V gene accounts for under half, and the cause of the remainder is not known. The DNA gave D and trimming, while V, J and clone size come from that table. Here the sample has a few hundred thousand clones; approximately 95% occur a single time. The ten largest account for roughly 0.5% of the sample.

Interpreted using the paper, the time point label stands for: baseline before first vaccination. Vaccinee samples came from UK trials COV001 and COV002, including a single-blind randomized controlled phase 2/3 trial of AZD1222 (ChAdOx1 nCoV-19) in healthy adults. For TCRbeta chain sequencing, PBMC samples from trial participants were taken at day 0 and at day 28 after the second dose. Rearrangement joined TRBV20-1 to TRBJ1-3; the D segment could be TRBD1, given 5 matching bases. This receptor was taken from an adult in good health. The sequences come from peripheral blood, collected on day 0 of AZD1222 vaccination. For the CDR3, the sequence is CSGGTGNTIYF. The nucleotide sequence is given as TGCAGCGGGGGTACTGGAAACACCATATATTTT.